The next 23 T cell receptor beta chains were all read from a single sample in a study of T cells in Graves' hyperthyroidism and ophthalmopathy. Amplification of TCR beta CDR3 regions was performed using RNA transcripts as template. HTBI primers were used for first-round RT-PCR of the TCR CDR3. Each CDR3 protein is one row after TCRdb ran MiXCR on the multiplex PCR reads. Of about 720,000 distinct CDR3 sequences in the sample, roughly 15% are singletons; the top ten hold roughly 8%. The sequenced material came from blood. Receptors originate from a man younger than 30 with Graves' hyperthyroidism.

The table lists this clonotype with a few counts. The chain combines TRBV18 with TRBJ1-1; unclear D gene. With 3 bases removed from V and 13 bases from J, the gap between germline ends came to 21 bases. CDR1 is KGHSH, CDR2 LQKENI, per germline. The CDR3 runs 14 residues. This CDR3 reads CASSPPQNTPRVFF. In DNA form, the CDR3 reads TGTGCCAGCTCACCCCCTCAGAACACCCCTAGGGTTTTCTTT. The variable domain in full, with the rest retrieved from reference TRBV18 and TRBJ1-1, is NAGVMQNPRHLVRRRGQEARLRCSPMKGHSHVYWYRQLPEEGLKFMVYLQKENIIDESGMPKERFSAEFPKEGPSILRIQQVVRGDSAAYFCASSPPQNTPRVFFGQGTRLTVV.

This clonotype was picked up a small number of times. The rearrangement joins TRBV11-3 to TRBJ2-3; D is perhaps TRBD2 (5 bases). V lost 4 bases, J lost 7 bases, and 9 bases lay in between. The germline V gene has CDR1 SGHNT and CDR2 YENEEA. The CDR3 is 12 amino acids. The CDR3 sequence is CASSSDSYTQYF. CDR3 coding DNA: TGTGCCAGCAGCTCGGACTCCTATACGCAGTATTTT.

This clonotype was seen a handful of times. The J gene is TRBJ1-4, the V gene TRBV25-1; tentative D call: TRBD1 (6 bases). The length of the CDR3 is 14 residues. The ends were cut back, 5 bases at V and 10 bases at J, with 17 bases in the middle. From germline, CDR1 is MGHDK and CDR2 SYGVNS. The CDR3 is CASSRTVDGGKLFF. In DNA form, the CDR3 reads TGTGCCAGCAGTAGGACAGTCGACGGGGGAAAACTGTTTTTT.

The sample holds many counts of this clonotype. The chain has TRBV28 and TRBJ2-7; D unresolved. V gave up 4 bases and J gave up 4 bases, with 26 bases separating them. The CDR3 contains 18 residues. Germline V gene lookup returns CDR1 MDHEN and CDR2 SYDVKM. The DNA for the CDR3 is TGTGCCAGCAGTTCCTCGAACCTCCGGGCCCCCATGGGGTACGAGCAGTACTTC. It yields the protein CASSSSNLRAPMGYEQYF.

At least ten counts were recorded for this clonotype. Relative to the germline gene, one junction end is altered; a read error may explain this. The rearrangement joins TRBV6-2 or TRBV6-3 to TRBJ2-7, with 8 nucleotides matching TRBD2. The CDR3 runs 16 residues. Germline values: CDR1 MNHEY, CDR2 SVGEGT. DNA of the CDR3: TGTGCCAGCAGTTATTCTACCGCGGGGGGATTTTACGCGCAGTACTTC. Residues: CASSYSTAGGFYAQYF.

The V gene is TRBV11-3, the J gene TRBJ1-1, with D possibly TRBD1 on 6 matching bases. The CDR3 loop spans 12 amino acids. Germline lookup yields CDR1 SGHNT and CDR2 YENEEA. Deletions cut 4 bases from V and 7 bases from J, with 10 bases between. CDR3 sequence (DNA): TGTGCCAGCAGCTCGGACAGCTTTGAAGCTTTCTTT. This codes for CASSSDSFEAFF.

This clonotype was found many times. V gene TRBV28 combines with J gene TRBJ1-5, with D possibly being TRBD1 (6 bases). The CDR3 contains 16 residues. V was clipped by 6 bases and J by 4 bases, with 19 bases between them. Germline lookup yields CDR1 MDHEN and CDR2 SYDVKM. The CDR3 bases are TGTGCCAGCAGCCCGAACCCCGGACAGCTGAATCAGCCCCAGCATTTT. Its translation is CASSPNPGQLNQPQHF. Full variable domain (outside the CDR3, taken from reference TRBV28 and TRBJ1-5): DVKVTQSSRYLVKRTGEKVFLECVQDMDHENMFWYRQDPGLGLRLIYFSYDVKMKEKGDIPEGYSVSREKKERFSLILESASTNQTSMYLCASSPNPGQLNQPQHFGDGTRLSIL.

This clonotype turned up a few times. The genes are TRBV18 and TRBJ2-7; 11 positions agree with TRBD2. Trimming took 4 bases from V and 3 from J; bases not matched to a gene: 11. The CDR3 loop spans 17 amino acids. Germline V gene lookup returns CDR1 KGHSH and CDR2 LQKENI. The DNA of the CDR3 is TGTGCCAGCTCACGGGACCGAACTAGCGGGAGCCTCTACGAGCAGTACTTC. Translating gives CASSRDRTSGSLYEQYF.

The V gene is TRBV5-4, the J gene TRBJ2-3, with no clear D. V was clipped by 4 bases and J by 10 bases, with 25 bases between them. Germline CDR1 reads SGHNT; CDR2 reads YYREEE (reference sequence). This CDR3 comprises 16 residues. For the CDR3, the DNA is TGTGCCAGCAGCCCGGCTAACCGTCGTTCACGTGGATCGCAGTATTTT. It codes for CASSPANRRSRGSQYF.

This clonotype was seen more than once but under ten times. This chain's CDR3 is CASSQGGGHSGGEQYF. For the CDR3, the DNA is TGTGCCAGCTCCCAAGGGGGGGGTCACTCAGGAGGCGAGCAGTACTTC. The rearrangement links TRBV28 to TRBJ2-7; possible D gene TRBD2, 7 bases. CDR3 size: 16 residues. Germline CDR1 and CDR2: MDHEN and SYDVKM. Between the trimmed V and J ends, which lost 8 bases and 6 bases, there was a span of 26 bases.

This clonotype was recorded many times. The chain uses TRBV2 and TRBJ2-7; the D gene is possibly TRBD2 (7 bases). Looked up from germline, CDR1 is SNHLY and CDR2 is FYNNEI. The V gene lost 5 bases and the J gene lost 5 bases, with 16 bases spanning the gap. The CDR3 sequence is 14 residues long. In nucleotides, the CDR3 is TGTGCCAGCAGTCCTCCGGGGGGCGTGGACGAGCAGTACTTC. Protein: CASSPPGGVDEQYF.

This clonotype was counted many times. The V call is TRBV7-9, the J call TRBJ2-7, with D perhaps TRBD1 (6 bases). This CDR3 is 13 amino acids long. CDR1 and CDR2 (germline): SEHNR, FQNEAQ (reference sequence). V lost 6 bases and J 2 bases, leaving 11 bases between the germline ends. The CDR3 DNA reads as TGTGCCAGCAGATTGACAGGACCCTACGAGCAGTACTTC. As protein: CASRLTGPYEQYF.

This chain links TRBV30 with TRBJ2-7, with TRBD2 as a possible D gene (6 bases). This CDR3 contains 12 residues. Between the trimmed V and J ends, which lost 5 bases and 0 bases, there was a span of 8 bases. The V gene's germline CDR1 is GTSNPN and CDR2 SVGIG (reference sequence). The CDR3, as DNA: TGTGCCTGGGGGAGGAGCTCCTACGAGCAGTACTTC. Amino acid sequence: CAWGRSSYEQYF.

The genes are TRBV4-1 and TRBJ2-2; TRBD1 agrees at 9 bases. The CDR3 runs 16 residues. The V gene's germline CDR1 is MGHRA and CDR2 YSYEKL. V was pared by 2 bases and J by 3 bases, with 4 bases of the junction left unmatched. CDR3 in amino acids: CASSQWDRAYTGELFF. Written as DNA, the CDR3 is TGCGCCAGCAGCCAATGGGACAGGGCGTACACCGGGGAGCTGTTTTTT.

CDR3 in amino acids: CASSLFGVAGVADTQYF. DNA of the CDR3: TGTGCCAGCAGCTTATTTGGAGTAGCGGGAGTGGCGGATACGCAGTATTTT. V and J are TRBV7-8 and TRBJ2-3; 9 bases agree with TRBD2. Germline V gene lookup returns CDR1 SGHVS and CDR2 FQNEAQ. This CDR3 is built from 17 residues. With V trimmed by 2 bases and J by 6 bases, 12 bases remained unmatched.

This clonotype has at least ten counts. For the CDR3, the DNA is TGTGCCAGCAGCCGCTTTAGCGGGAGCTCCTACGAGCAGTACTTC. Encoded protein: CASSRFSGSSYEQYF. This chain joins TRBV6-1 and TRBJ2-7; 9 bases align to TRBD2. This CDR3 has 15 amino acids. J lost 0 bases, V lost 6 bases, and 6 bases had no gene match. Germline V lookup: CDR1 MNHNS, CDR2 SASEGT.

The chain links TRBV12-5 to TRBJ2-7; tentatively, D is TRBD1 (6 bases). Per germline, CDR1 LGHNT and CDR2 FRNRAP. The length of the CDR3 is 14 residues. V was trimmed by 1 base and J by 3 bases, leaving 10 bases between them. The CDR3: CASGLGLRGYEQYF. CDR3 bases: TGTGCTAGTGGTTTGGGCCTCAGGGGCTACGAGCAGTACTTC. The whole variable domain, filled in from reference TRBV12-5 and TRBJ2-7, reads DARVTQTPRHKVTEMGQEVTMRCQPILGHNTVFWYRQTMMQGLELLAYFRNRAPLDDSGMPKDRFSAEMPDATLATLKIQPSEPRDSAVYFCASGLGLRGYEQYFGPGTRLTVT.

This clonotype showed up many times. The V gene is TRBV28, the J gene TRBJ2-1; the D call may be TRBD1 or TRBD2 (5 bases each). The V gene lost 2 bases and the J gene lost 5 bases, with 13 bases spanning the gap. The CDR3 length is 15 residues. Germline-derived CDR1 and CDR2 are MDHEN and SYDVKM. DNA for the CDR3: TGTGCCAGCAGTTTAGTGGGACGGAGTGACAATGAGCAGTTCTTC. Its translation: CASSLVGRSDNEQFF.

V gene TRBV20-1 combines with J gene TRBJ1-4, with D unresolved. The CDR3 runs to 12 residues. Germline V gene lookup returns CDR1 DFQATT and CDR2 SNEGSKA (reference sequence). The V end was cut by 5 bases, the J end by 4 bases, with 8 bases between. CDR3 DNA sequence: TGCAGTGCTTTGCTTCTTAATGAAAAACTGTTTTTT. It yields the protein CSALLLNEKLFF.

In its sample, this clonotype was seen many times. The rearrangement links TRBV28 to TRBJ2-3, with D possibly called TRBD1 or TRBD2 (5 bases each). V was cut by 7 bases and J by 0 bases, with 11 bases left in between. The CDR3 extends over 14 amino acids. The germline V gene has CDR1 MDHEN and CDR2 SYDVKM. The CDR3 bases are TGTGCCAGCACCTTAGGGGACAGCACAGATACGCAGTATTTT. It specifies CASTLGDSTDTQYF.

The sample holds many counts of this clonotype. This chain links TRBV5-1 with TRBJ2-1; D ambiguous. The CDR3 has 16 amino acids. The germline V gene encodes CDR1 SGHRS and CDR2 YFSETQ. V was pared by 0 bases and J by 0 bases, with 10 bases between. In DNA, the CDR3 is TGCGCCAGCAGCTTGGCGGCAGCCTCCTCCTACAATGAGCAGTTCTTC. As protein: CASSLAAASSYNEQFF.

The V call is TRBV10-3, the J call TRBJ2-5, with D perhaps TRBD1 (6 bases). Per the germline V gene, CDR1 is ENHRY and CDR2 is SYGVKD. Trimming cost V 11 bases and J 2 bases, with 12 bases left between them. The CDR3 consists of 12 residues. CDR3 amino acids: CAVKGQQETQYF. The CDR3 DNA is TGTGCCGTAAAAGGACAGCAAGAGACCCAGTACTTC.

This clonotype was observed at least ten times. V usage is TRBV19 and J usage is TRBJ2-2, with D hard to call. The length of the CDR3 is 11 residues. Germline values: CDR1 LNHDA, CDR2 SQIVND (reference sequence). V shed 3 bases and J shed 6 bases, with 2 bases lying between them. CDR3: CASSIPGELFF. CDR3 sequence (DNA): TGTGCCAGTAGTATCCCCGGGGAGCTGTTTTTT. The variable domain in full, with the rest retrieved from reference TRBV19 and TRBJ2-2, is DGGITQSPKYLFRKEGQNVTLSCEQNLNHDAMYWYRQDPGQGLRLIYYSQIVNDFQKGDIAEGYSVSREKKESFPLTVTSAQKNPTAFYLCASSIPGELFFGEGSRLTVL.